This passage covers 25 T cell receptor beta chains from one sample sequenced in a study of T cell responses to AZD1222 COVID-19 vaccine. The repertoire was sequenced with immunoSEQ multiplex PCR; TCRdb's copy has only in-frame clones and lacks some. In the table there are fewer than 110,000 clones, 80% to 90% of which are singletons. The sample here was peripheral blood, taken on day 0 of AZD1222 vaccination. These receptors were taken from an adult in good health.

The rearrangement joins TRBV7-9 to TRBJ2-3; D call uncertain. The germline V gene has CDR1 SEHNR and CDR2 FQNEAQ (reference sequence). CDR3 size: 15 residues. V shed 6 bases and J shed 0 bases, with 13 bases lying between them. CDR3 sequence: CASSLNSISTDTQYF. In DNA form, the CDR3 reads TGTGCCAGCAGTTTGAACTCCATCAGCACAGATACGCAGTATTTT.

This clone was found a few times. This sequence joins TRBV7-2 and TRBJ2-1; weak D call: TRBD2 (6 bases). V lost 1 base, J lost 15 bases, and 13 bases lay in between. Germline CDR1 SGHTA, CDR2 FQGNSA. The CDR3 has 12 amino acids. The CDR3 loop is CASSLDRTTPFF. The CDR3 DNA follows: TGTGCCAGCAGCTTAGATCGGACTACCCCGTTCTTC.

The rearrangement joins TRBV6-2 or TRBV6-3 to TRBJ1-5; D remains unclear. Between the trimmed V and J ends, which lost 0 bases and 3 bases, there was a span of 6 bases. The CDR3 covers 14 residues. CDR1 and CDR2 (germline): MNHEY, SVGEGT. The DNA for the CDR3 is TGTGCCAGCAGTTACTCGAATTTCAATCAGCCCCAGCATTTT. Residues: CASSYSNFNQPQHF.

This clone was observed a single time. The chain combines TRBV10-3 with TRBJ2-1, with 9 nucleotides matching TRBD2. The CDR3 has 16 residues. Unmatched junction bases numbered 13, after V lost 11 bases and J lost 2 bases. Looked up from germline, CDR1 is ENHRY and CDR2 is SYGVKD. The CDR3 nucleotides read TGTGCCTCCGGGGATAGCGGGAGATGGGCCTACAATGAGCAGTTCTTC. It is translated as CASGDSGRWAYNEQFF.

This clone has more than one count but fewer than ten. This chain links TRBV6-2 or TRBV6-3 with TRBJ1-1; D is unclear. CDR1 and CDR2 (germline): MNHEY, SVGEGT. V lost 3 bases and J lost 0, with 8 bases in between. This CDR3 is built from 14 residues. The CDR3: CASSYWPVNTEAFF. The CDR3 nucleotides are TGTGCCAGCAGTTATTGGCCGGTGAACACTGAAGCTTTCTTT.

The J gene is TRBJ2-7, the V gene TRBV13; 7 bases agree with TRBD2. The CDR3 loop spans 15 amino acids. The V segment lost 6 bases and the J segment 4 bases; nucleotides outside the gene matches: 12. Germline loops: CDR1 PRHDT, CDR2 FYEKMQ (reference sequence). The CDR3: CASSRGERDRYEQYF. The CDR3 DNA is TGTGCCAGCAGTCGGGGAGAGCGGGATCGGTACGAGCAGTACTTC.

This chain uses TRBV2 with TRBJ2-7; 7 bases are shared with TRBD1. The CDR3 has 13 amino acids. Germline trimming cut 9 bases from V and 2 bases from J; bases unmatched to any gene: 7. The germline V gene encodes CDR1 SNHLY and CDR2 FYNNEI. The CDR3 region has the DNA TGTGCCAGTAACAGGGGCGGCCCCTACGAGCAGTACTTC. Translated: CASNRGGPYEQYF.

The V gene is TRBV18, the J gene TRBJ1-6; D gene ambiguous. The CDR3 has 17 residues. Trimming shortened V by 1 base and J by 0 bases, and 10 bases separated the two germline ends. Germline CDR1 reads KGHSH; CDR2 reads LQKENI. The CDR3 loop reads CASSPQGWGSYNSPLHF. In nucleotides, the CDR3 is TGTGCCAGCTCACCACAAGGGTGGGGCTCCTATAATTCACCCCTCCACTTT.

This clone is a singleton in its sample. V is TRBV19 and J is TRBJ2-3, with D maybe TRBD2 (5 bases). Between the trimmed V and J ends, which lost 1 base and 4 bases, there was a span of 9 bases. The germline CDR1 and CDR2 sequences are LNHDA and SQIVND (reference sequence). This CDR3 region has 14 residues. CDR3 nucleotide sequence: TGTGCCAGTAGTATAGTACTAGTAGCAGATACGCAGTATTTT. Translation: CASSIVLVADTQYF.

The V gene is TRBV7-2, the J gene TRBJ2-1; 14 positions match TRBD2. Trimming removed 3 bases from V and 14 bases from J; junction bases left unmatched: 3. CDR1 is SGHTA, CDR2 FQGNSA, per germline. This CDR3 region has 13 residues. This chain's CDR3 is CASSLRLAGGKFF. CDR3 DNA sequence: TGTGCCAGCAGCTTGAGACTAGCGGGAGGGAAGTTCTTC.

This chain connects TRBV7-2 to TRBJ2-3, with D unresolved. Germline CDR1 is SGHTA and CDR2 is FQGNSA. The CDR3 extends over 11 amino acids. V dropped 6 bases and J dropped 2 bases, with 3 bases sitting between them. CDR3 bases: TGTGCCAGCAGGGACACAGATACGCAGTATTTT. Its translation is CASRDTDTQYF.

The chain links TRBV3-1 (or the pseudogene TRBV3-2) to TRBJ1-1, with 8 bases fitting TRBD1. The junction had 9 bases not matched to a gene; V was cut back by 6 bases and J by 6 bases. The CDR3 has 14 residues. Germline V lookup: CDR1 LGHDT, CDR2 YNNKEL (reference sequence). The CDR3: CASSREDRGAEAFF. CDR3 nucleotides: TGTGCCAGCAGTCGGGAAGACAGGGGTGCTGAAGCTTTCTTT.

The J gene is TRBJ2-7, the V gene TRBV6-6, with TRBD2 matching 7 bases. The germline V gene encodes CDR1 MNHNY and CDR2 SVGAGI (reference sequence). V lost 3 bases and J lost 4; bases outside the gene matches: 3. This CDR3 has 13 residues. CDR3 loop: CASSYLGGYEQYF. The CDR3 bases are TGTGCCAGCAGTTATTTGGGGGGGTACGAGCAGTACTTC.

The V and J genes are TRBV11-2 and TRBJ2-5; D remains ambiguous. V lost 1 base and J 0 bases, leaving 15 bases between the germline ends. The germline V gene encodes CDR1 SGHAT and CDR2 FQNNGV. This CDR3 region has 17 residues. The CDR3 DNA reads TGTGCCAGCAGCTTAGTTTGGGGATCGATGTACCAAGAGACCCAGTACTTC. Protein: CASSLVWGSMYQETQYF.

The chain links TRBV27 to TRBJ2-1; a weak D match, TRBD2 (5 bases). Trimming stripped 5 bases from V and 8 bases from J, with 13 bases between. Germline loops: CDR1 MNHEY, CDR2 SMNVEV (reference sequence). The CDR3 loop spans 13 amino acids. The CDR3 DNA sequence: TGTGCCAGCAGTCCGTGGCGGGCAGATGAGCAGTTCTTC. Its protein product is CASSPWRADEQFF.

This clone has a single count. The genes are TRBV7-9 and TRBJ1-1; TRBD1 aligns across 8 bases. Trimming at V came to 4 bases and at J to 0 bases, leaving 7 bases not matched to a gene. The CDR3 spans 16 residues. Germline V lookup: CDR1 SEHNR, CDR2 FQNEAQ (reference sequence). CDR3 nucleotides: TGTGCCAGCAGCTCACCAGGGGGCGAGATGAACACTGAAGCTTTCTTT. Amino acid sequence: CASSSPGGEMNTEAFF. Full variable domain (missing parts from reference TRBV7-9 and TRBJ1-1): DTGVSQNPRHKITKRGQNVTFRCDPISEHNRLYWYRQTLGQGPEFLTYFQNEAQLEKSRLLSDRFSAERPKGSFSTLEIQRTEQGDSAMYLCASSSPGGEMNTEAFFGQGTRLTVV.

The chain couples TRBV5-1 to TRBJ1-4; TRBD1 matches 8 bases. V dropped 7 bases and J dropped 7; count of bases not matched to a gene: 9. This CDR3 comprises 14 residues. CDR1 SGHRS and CDR2 YFSETQ come from the germline V gene. Here the CDR3 reads CASAEGQGREKLFF. The CDR3 DNA reads TGCGCCAGCGCCGAAGGACAGGGTCGTGAAAAACTGTTTTTT. Together with reference TRBV5-1 and TRBJ1-4, the CDR3 gives the full variable domain: KAGVTQTPRYLIKTRGQQVTLSCSPISGHRSVSWYQQTPGQGLQFLFEYFSETQRNKGNFPGRFSGRQFSNSRSEMNVSTLELGDSALYLCASAEGQGREKLFFGSGTQLSVL.

This clone was counted a single time. The chain carries TRBV3-1 (or the pseudogene TRBV3-2) and TRBJ1-3; a weak D match, TRBD1 (6 bases). Germline lookup yields CDR1 LGHDT and CDR2 YNNKEL (reference sequence). CDR3 size: 16 residues. V lost 2 bases, J lost 2 bases, and 13 bases lay in between. The CDR3 DNA sequence: TGTGCCAGCAGCCAATTACCCGGGACAACTGGAAACACCATATATTTT. This codes for CASSQLPGTTGNTIYF.

The chain carries TRBV9 and TRBJ1-6, with TRBD1 as a possible D gene (6 bases). This CDR3 contains 15 residues. V gave up 4 bases and J gave up 7 bases, with 15 bases separating them. CDR1 and CDR2 (germline): SGDLS, YYNGEE. CDR3 amino acids: CASSPDRTKNSPLHF. DNA of the CDR3: TGTGCCAGCAGCCCGGACAGAACCAAAAATTCACCCCTCCACTTT.

The CDR3 DNA reads TGTGCCAGCAGCGTAGGTGGGAGCCCCACAGATACGCAGTATTTT. This translates into CASSVGGSPTDTQYF. The rearrangement links TRBV9 to TRBJ2-3, with a tentative D call TRBD2 (5 bases). V was cut by 0 bases and J by 2 bases, with 10 bases left in between. The CDR3 spans 15 residues. CDR1 is SGDLS and CDR2 is YYNGEE in the germline V gene.

The gene calls are TRBV30 and TRBJ2-3, with D unclear. The germline CDR1 and CDR2 sequences are GTSNPN and SVGIG (reference sequence). Between the trimmed V and J ends, which lost 1 base and 2 bases, there was a span of 10 bases. The CDR3 runs 14 residues. The CDR3 reads CAWSEGHTTDTQYF. Here the CDR3 DNA reads TGTGCCTGGAGTGAGGGCCATACCACAGATACGCAGTATTTT.

This clone was counted only a few times. The genes are TRBV5-1 and TRBJ2-5, with 8 nucleotides matching TRBD2. Unmatched junction bases numbered 4, after V lost 6 bases and J lost 3 bases. This CDR3 comprises 13 residues. Germline V gives CDR1 SGHRS, CDR2 YFSETQ. CDR3 amino acids: CASKDSGEETQYF. DNA of the CDR3: TGCGCCAGCAAGGATAGCGGGGAAGAGACCCAGTACTTC.

The genes are TRBV19 and TRBJ2-7; D is perhaps TRBD2 (5 bases). The V gene lost 0 bases and the J gene lost 4 bases, with 10 bases spanning the gap. The CDR3 extends over 14 amino acids. From germline, CDR1 is LNHDA and CDR2 SQIVND (reference sequence). The CDR3 loop is CASSIEAGGYEQYF. For the CDR3, the DNA is TGTGCCAGTAGTATAGAGGCAGGCGGGTACGAGCAGTACTTC.

This CDR3 is CASSFTGQSSGANVLTF. For the CDR3, the DNA is TGTGCCAGCAGCTTTACGGGACAGAGCTCTGGGGCCAACGTCCTGACTTTC. The chain is built from TRBV7-8 and TRBJ2-6; TRBD1 aligns across 7 bases. The germline V gene encodes CDR1 SGHVS and CDR2 FQNEAQ. The V gene end was trimmed by 3 bases and the J gene end by 0 bases; junction bases not matched to a gene: 5. The CDR3 is 17 amino acids.

V and J are TRBV2 and TRBJ1-5; D gene uncertain. V was cut by 4 bases and J by 6 bases, with 7 bases left in between. Germline CDR1 reads SNHLY; CDR2 reads FYNNEI. This CDR3 is built from 12 residues. The CDR3 is CASSVRGQPQHF. DNA for the CDR3: TGTGCCAGCAGTGTCAGAGGTCAGCCCCAGCATTTT.